The 29 T cell receptor beta chains below were found in one sample sequenced in a study of shared clonotypes between healthy human individuals. Only in-frame clones appear in the TCRdb table, and some are missing; sequencing was by immunoSEQ multiplex PCR. The sample carries over a million clones, about 80% recorded once. Sequenced material: memory CD4+ T cells from PBMCs. The subset was: CD45RA-negative fraction. These receptors were collected from a young man in good health. Some clones in this sample may be carry-over from other donors' samples.

The chain is built from TRBV27 and TRBJ2-6, with D uncertain. V lost 1 base, J lost 0 bases, and 4 bases lay in between. Per germline, CDR1 MNHEY and CDR2 SMNVEV (reference sequence). The CDR3 totals 15 residues. The CDR3, as DNA: TGTGCCAGCAGTTTATTGAGCTCTGGGGCCAACGTCCTGACTTTC. Residues: CASSLLSSGANVLTF.

The rearrangement uses TRBV11-2 and TRBJ2-3, with 8 bases fitting TRBD2. There are 15 residues in the CDR3. V shed 3 bases and J 1 base; nucleotides not matched to a gene: 3. The V gene's germline CDR1 is SGHAT and CDR2 FQNNGV. Here the CDR3 reads CASSLNSGGTDTQYF. CDR3 sequence (DNA): TGTGCCAGCAGCTTGAATAGCGGGGGCACAGATACGCAGTATTTT. Drawing the rest from reference TRBV11-2 and TRBJ2-3, the complete variable domain is EAGVAQSPRYKIIEKRQSVAFWCNPISGHATLYWYQQILGQGPKLLIQFQNNGVVDDSQLPKDRFSAERLKGVDSTLKIQPAKLEDSAVYLCASSLNSGGTDTQYFGPGTRLTVL.

The table lists this clone with a count of one. The chain joins TRBV5-1 to TRBJ1-2; D is uncertain. Germline assignment: CDR1 SGHRS and CDR2 YFSETQ. CDR3 length equals 15 residues. V dropped 3 bases and J dropped 0 bases, with 12 bases sitting between them. The CDR3 DNA reads TGCGCCAGCAGCTCGGGCCCTACTCCTAACTATGGCTACACCTTC. Protein product: CASSSGPTPNYGYTF.

The chain combines TRBV4-1 with TRBJ1-1; 11 bases agree with TRBD1. The V gene end was trimmed by 2 bases and the J gene end by 4 bases; junction bases not matched to a gene: 3. The CDR3 spans 15 residues. The germline CDR1 and CDR2 sequences are MGHRA and YSYEKL. In nucleotides, the CDR3 is TGCGCCAGCAGCCAACCGGGACAGGGGGGCACTGAAGCTTTCTTT. It is translated as CASSQPGQGGTEAFF.

The CDR3 spells CASSIHQLAGVGELFF. CDR3 coding DNA: TGTGCCAGCAGCATTCACCAACTAGCGGGAGTCGGGGAGCTGTTTTTT. The V and J genes are TRBV7-2 and TRBJ2-2; 11 bases are a match to TRBD2. The germline gives CDR1 SGHTA, CDR2 FQGNSA. The CDR3 totals 16 residues. Germline trimming cut 5 bases from V and 7 bases from J; bases unmatched to any gene: 9.

This chain joins TRBV13 and TRBJ2-5; D remains unclear. The germline gives CDR1 PRHDT, CDR2 FYEKMQ (reference sequence). The CDR3 covers 11 residues. Trimming took 4 bases from V and 5 from J, leaving 5 bases between them. The CDR3 nucleotides read TGTGCCAGCAGCTCACGGGAGACCCAGTACTTC. Its protein product is CASSSRETQYF.

V is TRBV11-2 and J is TRBJ2-1; 8 bases map to TRBD2. V dropped 5 bases and J dropped 7; count of bases not matched to a gene: 10. Germline V gene lookup returns CDR1 SGHAT and CDR2 FQNNGV. There are 15 residues in the CDR3. The CDR3 DNA reads TGTGCCAGCAGCGGGCTGAGGACTAGCCGGAATGAGCAGTTCTTC. Its protein product is CASSGLRTSRNEQFF.

The CDR3 loop is CASSGTSRNTGELFF. In DNA, the CDR3 is TGTGCCAGCAGCGGGACTAGCAGGAACACCGGGGAGCTGTTTTTT. The chain carries TRBV9 and TRBJ2-2, with 8 nucleotides matching TRBD2. This CDR3 comprises 15 residues. The germline V gene has CDR1 SGDLS and CDR2 YYNGEE. The trim removed 3 bases at V and 1 base at J, leaving 2 bases unmatched.

In its sample, this clone was seen once. V is TRBV10-3 and J is TRBJ2-6; D gene uncertain. CDR1 ENHRY and CDR2 SYGVKD come from the germline V gene. The CDR3 consists of 12 residues. V was pared by 2 bases and J by 6 bases, with 2 bases between. The CDR3 DNA reads as TGTGCCATCAGTGAGGCGGCCAACGTCCTGACTTTC. Protein: CAISEAANVLTF.

J is TRBJ2-5 and V is TRBV7-7; D is perhaps TRBD1 or TRBD2 (5 bases each). Germline assignment: CDR1 SSHAT and CDR2 FNYEAQ (reference sequence). The V gene lost 4 bases and the J gene lost 2 bases, with 14 bases spanning the gap. The CDR3 is 15 amino acids. The CDR3 here is CASSWGPAPQETQYF. CDR3 DNA sequence: TGTGCCAGCAGCTGGGGACCGGCCCCTCAAGAGACCCAGTACTTC.

At least ten counts were recorded for this clone. Different DNA sequences within this sample yield the same CDR3. CDR3 region: CASSLSGLAGGGETQYF. As DNA, the CDR3 is TGCGCCAGCAGCTTATCTGGACTAGCGGGAGGGGGGGAGACCCAGTACTTC. The J gene is TRBJ2-5, the V gene TRBV5-1; 15 bases agree with TRBD2. V lost 2 bases to trimming and J lost 5 bases; unmatched junction nucleotides: 7. The CDR3 loop spans 17 amino acids. Germline V lookup: CDR1 SGHRS, CDR2 YFSETQ.

The CDR3 spells CAWELISGNTIYF. The CDR3 DNA reads as TGTGCCTGGGAGTTAATCTCTGGAAACACCATATATTTT. V and J are TRBV30 and TRBJ1-3, with unresolved D. The CDR3 spans 13 residues. Germline V gene sequence: CDR1 GTSNPN, CDR2 SVGIG (reference sequence). V lost 5 bases and J lost 0, with 8 bases in between.

The rearrangement uses TRBV5-1 and TRBJ2-7, with unresolved D. Per germline, CDR1 SGHRS and CDR2 YFSETQ. The CDR3 has 14 amino acids. V was shortened by 9 bases and J by 0 bases, with 16 bases between the two germline ends. This chain's CDR3 is CAILPPFYSYEQYF. The CDR3 DNA sequence: TGCGCCATTCTCCCCCCTTTTTACTCCTACGAGCAGTACTTC.

This rearrangement joins TRBV5-1 to TRBJ2-5; perhaps TRBD1 as D (5 bases). The length of the CDR3 is 14 residues. Trimming shortened V by 0 bases and J by 3 bases, and 9 bases separated the two germline ends. Per germline, CDR1 SGHRS and CDR2 YFSETQ. The CDR3 spells CASSLEGREETQYF. CDR3 coding DNA: TGCGCCAGCAGCTTGGAGGGCAGGGAAGAGACCCAGTACTTC.

As concerns this clone: A read error may explain this, as a much larger clone is one base away. The gene calls are TRBV6-5 and TRBJ1-1; D perhaps matches TRBD1 (5 bases). Germline V gives CDR1 MNHEY, CDR2 SVGAGI. Deletions cut 4 bases from V and 1 base from J, with 7 bases between. CDR3 length equals 13 residues. CDR3 coding DNA: TGTGCCAGCAGTTTTCAGGGGAACACTGAAGCTTTCTTT. This codes for CASSFQGNTEAFF.

The chain joins TRBV7-8 to TRBJ2-5, with D possibly being TRBD2 (6 bases). The ends were cut back, 5 bases at V and 1 base at J, with 14 bases in the middle. Germline V lookup: CDR1 SGHVS, CDR2 FQNEAQ. The CDR3 runs 15 residues. CDR3 region: CASSASREIQETQYF. The CDR3 DNA sequence: TGTGCCAGCAGCGCAAGCCGGGAGATCCAAGAGACCCAGTACTTC.

The V call is TRBV7-3, the J call TRBJ1-1; D gene uncertain. Germline V lookup: CDR1 SGHTA, CDR2 FQGTGA. The V gene lost 2 bases and the J gene lost 2 bases, with 9 bases spanning the gap. This CDR3 region has 14 residues. CDR3 in amino acids: CASSLGRFNTEAFF. As DNA, the CDR3 is TGTGCCAGCAGCTTAGGGAGATTTAACACTGAAGCTTTCTTT. Filled out from reference TRBV7-3 and TRBJ1-1, the complete variable domain reads GAGVSQTPSNKVTEKGKYVELRCDPISGHTALYWYRQSLGQGPEFLIYFQGTGAADDSGLPNDRFFAVRPEGSVSTLKIQRTERGDSAVYLCASSLGRFNTEAFFGQGTRLTVV.

The genes are TRBV7-2 and TRBJ2-1, with 13 bases matching TRBD2. The V and J ends lost 5 bases and 13 bases, in that order; junction bases with no gene match: 14. The germline CDR1 and CDR2 sequences are SGHTA and FQGNSA. The CDR3 has 16 amino acids. The CDR3 loop reads CASSPAGTSGAKLQFF. The CDR3 DNA reads TGTGCCAGCAGCCCAGCCGGGACTAGCGGGGCAAAATTACAGTTCTTC.

This clone was counted many times. V usage is TRBV15 and J usage is TRBJ2-3, with D tentatively TRBD1 or TRBD2 (5 bases each). Germline loops: CDR1 LNHNV, CDR2 YYDKDF (reference sequence). The V and J ends lost 1 base and 0 bases respectively, with 5 bases between them. This CDR3 comprises 14 residues. The CDR3 is CATSRGDSTDTQYF. The CDR3 bases are TGTGCCACCAGCAGAGGGGACAGCACAGATACGCAGTATTTT.

The V gene is TRBV29-1, the J gene TRBJ2-2; maybe TRBD1 (5 bases). The CDR3 is 13 amino acids. Trimming cost V 8 bases and J 4 bases, with 14 bases left between them. Germline-derived CDR1 and CDR2 are SQVTM and ANQGSEA. The CDR3 loop is CSPGATPTGELFF. The CDR3 DNA reads as TGCAGCCCTGGGGCTACCCCCACCGGGGAGCTGTTTTTT.

V is TRBV19 and J is TRBJ1-1; TRBD1 matches 7 bases. Trimming took 4 bases from V and 0 from J; bases not matched to a gene: 2. Per germline, CDR1 LNHDA and CDR2 SQIVND (reference sequence). CDR3 length equals 14 residues. CDR3 loop: CASSNRGVNTEAFF. The CDR3 coding sequence is TGTGCCAGTAGTAACAGGGGAGTGAACACTGAAGCTTTCTTT.

The chain couples TRBV30 to TRBJ2-5, with 11 bases aligning to TRBD2. Matching the DNA end better, TRBJ2-7 makes the J call doubtful. The CDR3 length is 15 residues. Germline values: CDR1 GTSNPN, CDR2 SVGIG (reference sequence). The CDR3 bases are TGTGCCTGGACCCGACTAGCGGGAAGCTCCTACGAGCAGTACTTC. Its translation is CAWTRLAGSSYEQYF.

This chain links TRBV27 with TRBJ2-7; D may match TRBD1 or TRBD2 (6 bases each). Germline CDR1 MNHEY, CDR2 SMNVEV (reference sequence). Between the trimmed V and J ends, which lost 6 bases and 4 bases, there was a span of 19 bases. The CDR3 totals 15 residues. Here the CDR3 DNA reads TGTGCCAGCAGCCGACCTGGGGGGCTGGGTTACGAGCAGTACTTC. Translated, it gives CASSRPGGLGYEQYF.

The chain employs TRBV6-1 and TRBJ2-7; D not certain. Germline V gene lookup returns CDR1 MNHNS and CDR2 SASEGT. The CDR3 consists of 13 residues. The V end lost 8 bases, the J end lost 4 bases, and 15 bases lay between the germline ends. CDR3: CASPRIPQYEQYF. DNA of the CDR3: TGTGCCAGCCCCCGGATCCCCCAATACGAGCAGTACTTC.

The rearrangement links TRBV4-1 to TRBJ2-4; D might be TRBD1 or TRBD2, each matching 6 bases. This CDR3 comprises 15 residues. Germline CDR1 is MGHRA and CDR2 is YSYEKL. Trimming shortened V by 4 bases and J by 7 bases, and 17 bases separated the two germline ends. The CDR3: CASSPGASVWNIQYF. CDR3 DNA sequence: TGCGCCAGCAGCCCGGGGGCTAGCGTTTGGAACATTCAGTACTTC.

This clone was recorded once. This sequence joins TRBV28 and TRBJ1-2, with TRBD1 identical over 7 bases. V lost 6 bases, J lost 8 bases, and 18 bases stayed unmatched. This CDR3 is 16 amino acids long. Per germline, CDR1 MDHEN and CDR2 SYDVKM. CDR3 coding DNA: TGTGCCAGCAGCACTACCCAAGGGAGGGGGCGAGGGGGCTACACCTTC. This sequence encodes CASSTTQGRGRGGYTF.

This clone turned up a few times. This chain joins TRBV9 and TRBJ2-5; perhaps TRBD2 as D (5 bases). The V end was cut by 2 bases, the J end by 5 bases, with 13 bases between. The germline CDR1 and CDR2 sequences are SGDLS and YYNGEE. The CDR3 sequence is 14 residues long. CDR3 DNA: TGTGCCAGCAGCGTGAGGGAGAATTGGGAGACCCAGTACTTC. It is translated as CASSVRENWETQYF.

The rearrangement uses TRBV10-3 and TRBJ1-1; D ambiguous. Trimming stripped 10 bases from V and 1 base from J, with 10 bases between. CDR3 length: 12 amino acids. Germline lookup yields CDR1 ENHRY and CDR2 SYGVKD. This chain's CDR3 is CATKQRNTEAFF. CDR3 in DNA: TGTGCCACAAAACAGAGGAACACTGAAGCTTTCTTT.

This clone was picked up a small number of times. The rearrangement uses TRBV2 and TRBJ1-5, with 7 bases lining up with TRBD1. Germline CDR1 and CDR2: SNHLY and FYNNEI. J lost 6 bases, V lost 7 bases, and 6 bases had no gene match. CDR3 length equals 13 residues. CDR3 sequence reads: CASTPTGFQPQHF. The CDR3, as DNA: TGTGCCAGCACCCCGACAGGGTTTCAGCCCCAGCATTTT.